A single TCR beta chain is shown here with its context. The antigen is not known. The data were produced by immunoSEQ multiplex PCR, yet TCRdb's version contains in-frame clones alone and is incomplete. The sample holds about 82,000 clones, roughly 85% seen once. These data originate in a study of OX40 agonist ivuxolimab in advanced cancers. Study overall: Every 2 weeks, patients got intravenous ivuxolimab at one of six dose levels (0.01-10 mg/kg). Whole-study results and caveats: Blood T cells, both CD4+ and CD8+, expanded clonally by week 6 at 0.1 to 3.0 mg/kg. The 0.1-3.0 mg/kg partial responders had among the lowest clonal expansion.

Germline lookup yields CDR1 SGHVS and CDR2 FQNEAQ. The CDR3 consists of 14 residues. V was clipped by 5 bases and J by 0 bases, with 10 bases between them. Cycle 7 day 1, cycle 4 day 1, and baseline were the timepoints at which blood was sampled. Specimen: CD4+ or CD8+ T cells sorted from blood, collected in a trial of the OX40 agonist ivuxolimab. This sequence originates from an adult with an advanced solid tumor such as melanoma, head and neck, liver or kidney cancer. This chain connects TRBV7-8 to TRBJ1-1, with D maybe TRBD1 (6 bases). The CDR3 bases are TGTGCCAGCAGCGTCAGGGGCATGAACACTGAAGCTTTCTTT. As protein: CASSVRGMNTEAFF.